This T cell receptor beta chain was obtained from a study of blood T cell repertoires in COVID-19. Background on the study: Samples representing acute and convalescent COVID-19 were sourced from the United States, Italy and Spain. Nucleic acid was either cDNA or gDNA, and it came from T cells, B-cell-depleted T cells, or PBMCs.

This clone qualifies as medium-sized. Trimming cost V 3 bases and J 4 bases, with 16 bases left between them. Germline-derived CDR1 and CDR2 are LGHDT and YNNKEL (reference sequence). The CDR3 has 16 amino acids. In the original analysis: Estimated nucleated cell counts came from reference gene primer amplification. TCRdb keeps only in-frame clones here, not all; method: immunoSEQ multiplex PCR. The V and J calls and the clone size are those of that table, but D and trimming were determined from the DNA. Of 100,000 to 150,000 clones detected, approximately 92% appear once; the ten largest clones hold approximately 30%.

The sequenced sample was peripheral blood. This clonotype was sampled from an older man with active or convalescent COVID-19. The chain has TRBV3-1 (or the pseudogene TRBV3-2) and TRBJ2-1; TRBD2 is a possible D gene (6 bases). Written as DNA, the CDR3 is TGTGCCAGCAGCCAGGAGGGCCCTAGCGATTACAATGAGCAGTTCTTC. Its translation is CASSQEGPSDYNEQFF.